This T cell receptor (beta chain) was captured by sequencing in a study of cytomegalovirus exposure and HLA in healthy donors. Study outcomes and limitations: For cytomegalovirus status, the classifier reportedly gave diagnoses with high specificity and sensitivity. Sequencing likely produced, as an artifact, a cluster of highly shared sequence variants. Per published accounts, TCR beta sequences correctly predicted the HLA-A and HLA-B alleles of most subjects.

PCR amplification relied on 60 Vbeta primers (plus 13 Jbeta primers). Data came from immunoSEQ multiplex PCR; TCRdb stores just in-frame clones and leaves some out. The sample holds around 40,000 clones, roughly 80% seen once. CDR1 is WSHSY and CDR2 is SAAADI in the germline V gene. The CDR3 is 11 residues long. Trimming left V 3 bases short and J 9 bases short, with 7 bases between. Concerning this clone: Antigen specificity is unknown.

The clonotype originates from a man aged 25 to 40 in good health and CMV-seronegative. What was sequenced was PBMCs. The chain is built from TRBV10-2 and TRBJ2-3, with D possibly being TRBD2 (5 bases). CDR3 sequence: CASSELETQYF. The CDR3 coding sequence is TGCGCCAGCAGTGAACTAGAAACGCAGTATTTT.